This TCR beta chain was sequenced during a study of blood T cell repertoires in COVID-19. Study background: COVID-19 samples from acute and convalescent phases originated in the United States, Italy and Spain. PBMCs, B-cell-depleted T cells, or T cells provided the cDNA or gDNA that made up the material.

Germline CDR1 reads MNHEY; CDR2 reads SVGAGI. The CDR3 runs 14 residues. The junction had 11 bases not matched to a gene; V was cut back by 6 bases and J by 8 bases. Per the original data handling: Amplifying reference gene primers gave estimates of nucleated cell counts. Some clones are missing from TCRdb's copy, which holds only in-frame ones; the method was immunoSEQ multiplex PCR. The DNA was the basis for D and trimming; V, J and clone size are from that table. The sample lists over 120,000 clones; around 84% were seen once. The source is a human donor in a cohort sampled during active COVID-19. The chain uses TRBV6-5 and TRBJ1-2, with 8 bases lining up with TRBD1. Sequences were obtained from peripheral blood. Here the CDR3 reads CASSIPGGAGGYTF. The CDR3 DNA follows: TGTGCCAGCAGCATTCCAGGGGGCGCGGGAGGCTACACCTTC.